This T cell receptor (beta chain) was captured in a study of blood T cells in healthy people across ages. Then a second PCR, running about 7 to 11 cycles, was carried out with a sample-barcoded 5' primer and a J-beta primer mix. TCRdb passed the 5' RACE reads through MiXCR, listing each CDR3 protein once. The sample gives 450,000 to 700,000 distinct CDR3 sequences, 25% to 30% of which show up once; approximately 17% is in the top ten. This clonotype has only one observation. This CDR3 comprises 12 residues. With 5 bases removed from V and 8 bases from J, the gap between germline ends came to 12 bases.

The source material was blood. The clonotype was recovered from a woman in her 70s in good health. The chain is built from TRBV12-3 or TRBV12-4 and TRBJ1-1; D may be TRBD1 (5 bases). CDR3 sequence (DNA): TGTGCCAGCAGTGGGGACGTTAAGGAAGCTTTCTTT. Translated: CASSGDVKEAFF.